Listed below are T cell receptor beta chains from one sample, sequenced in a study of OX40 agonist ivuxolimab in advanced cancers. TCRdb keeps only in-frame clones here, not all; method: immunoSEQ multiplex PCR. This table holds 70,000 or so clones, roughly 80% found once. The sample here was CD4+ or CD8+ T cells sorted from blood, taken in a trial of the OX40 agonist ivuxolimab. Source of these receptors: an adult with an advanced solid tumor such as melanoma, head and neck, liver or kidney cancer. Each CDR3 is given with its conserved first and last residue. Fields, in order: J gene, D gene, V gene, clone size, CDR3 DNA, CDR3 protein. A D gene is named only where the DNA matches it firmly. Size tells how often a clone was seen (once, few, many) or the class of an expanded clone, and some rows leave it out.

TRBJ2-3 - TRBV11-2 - TGTGCCAGCAGCTCGGACGCTTCTAGCACAGATACGCAGTATTTT CASSSDASSTDTQYF
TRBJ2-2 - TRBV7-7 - TGTGCCAGCAGCCAAGGGGAGACCGGGGAGCTGTTTTTT CASSQGETGELFF
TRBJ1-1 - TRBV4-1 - TGCGCCAGCAGCCAAGTTTTGGCAGCGAACACTGAAGCTTTCTTT CASSQVLAANTEAFF
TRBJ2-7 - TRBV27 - TGTGCCAGCAGTTTATCGTTTGCCGGGACAAGGGCCTACGAGCAGTACTTC CASSLSFAGTRAYEQYF
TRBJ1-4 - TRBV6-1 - TGTGCCAGCAGTGAACAAAGCCTTCCGAGTGAAAAACTGTTTTTT CASSEQSLPSEKLFF
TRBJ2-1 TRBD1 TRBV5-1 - TGCGCCAGCAGCACCGGGACAGTACCCAATGAGCAGTTCTTC CASSTGTVPNEQFF
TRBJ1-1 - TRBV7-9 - TGTGCCAGCAGCTTAGTCTTTGGGGACACTGAAGCTTTCTTT CASSLVFGDTEAFF
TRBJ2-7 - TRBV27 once TGTGCCAGCAGTTTGGCCCGAAGTAAACACGGGACACCGAATTACGAGCAGTACTTC CASSLARSKHGTPNYEQYF
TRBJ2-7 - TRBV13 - TGTGCCAGCAGCCCCGGACAGTATAACGAGCAGTACTTC CASSPGQYNEQYF
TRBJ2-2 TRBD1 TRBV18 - TGTGCCAGCTCACCAGGACAGGGCGAGCTGTTTTTT CASSPGQGELFF
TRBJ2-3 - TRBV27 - TGTGCCAGCACCACAACCCCCAGGCGCGGCACAGATACGCAGTATTTT CASTTTPRRGTDTQYF
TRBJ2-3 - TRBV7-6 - TGTGCCAGCAGCATGATGGGGGCCGGGGATACGCAGTATTTT CASSMMGAGDTQYF
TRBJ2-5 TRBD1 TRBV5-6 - TGTGCCAGCAGCTCAGGGGGCAGAGAGACCCAGTACTTC CASSSGGRETQYF
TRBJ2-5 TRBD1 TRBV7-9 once TGTGCCAGCAGCGCCGGACAGGGTAGGGGAGAGACCCAGTACTTC CASSAGQGRGETQYF
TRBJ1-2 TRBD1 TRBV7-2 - TGTGCCAGCAGCGATTCAGGGGGCTGGGGTGGCTACACCTTC CASSDSGGWGGYTF